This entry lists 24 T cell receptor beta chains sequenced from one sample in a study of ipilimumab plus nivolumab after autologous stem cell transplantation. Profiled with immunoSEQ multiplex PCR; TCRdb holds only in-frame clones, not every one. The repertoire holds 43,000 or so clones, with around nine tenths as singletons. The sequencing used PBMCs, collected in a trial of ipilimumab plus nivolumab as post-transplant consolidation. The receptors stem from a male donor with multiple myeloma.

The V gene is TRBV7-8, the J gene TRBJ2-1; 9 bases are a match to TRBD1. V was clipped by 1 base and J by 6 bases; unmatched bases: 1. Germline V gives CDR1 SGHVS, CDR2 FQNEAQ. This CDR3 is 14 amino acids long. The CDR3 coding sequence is TGTGCCAGCAGCTTAGGGGGACAGGGCAATGAGCAGTTCTTC. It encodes CASSLGGQGNEQFF.

The CDR3 coding sequence is TGTGCCAGCTCAAGTCCTTATAACACCGGGGAGCTGTTTTTT. Its translation is CASSSPYNTGELFF. V is TRBV18 and J is TRBJ2-2, with D uncertain. The CDR3 is made up of 14 amino acids. V was trimmed by 5 bases and J by 2 bases, leaving 9 bases between them. The germline gives CDR1 KGHSH, CDR2 LQKENI.

DNA of the CDR3: TGTGCCAGCAGTTTAGACAGGGATGGCTACACCTTC. This translates into CASSLDRDGYTF. The chain recombines TRBV2 with TRBJ1-2; 7 bases fit TRBD1. The J segment lost 6 bases and the V segment lost 5 bases, leaving 3 bases of the junction unmatched. This CDR3 has 12 residues. Germline CDR1 SNHLY, CDR2 FYNNEI.

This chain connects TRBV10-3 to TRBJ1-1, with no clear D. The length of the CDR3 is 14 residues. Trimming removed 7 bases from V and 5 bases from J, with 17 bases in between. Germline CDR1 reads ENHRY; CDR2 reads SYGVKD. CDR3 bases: TGTGCCATCACCCCGGCCACTCTGGGAACTGAAGCTTTCTTT. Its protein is CAITPATLGTEAFF.

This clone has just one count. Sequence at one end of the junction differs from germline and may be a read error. The CDR3 loop reads CASLPPGQGGEKLFF. DNA for the CDR3: TGTGCCAGCTTACCACCGGGACAGGGTGGGGAAAAACTGTTTTTT. The J gene is TRBJ1-4, the V gene TRBV18; 9 nucleotides line up with TRBD1. The CDR3 sequence is 15 residues long. The germline gives CDR1 KGHSH, CDR2 LQKENI.

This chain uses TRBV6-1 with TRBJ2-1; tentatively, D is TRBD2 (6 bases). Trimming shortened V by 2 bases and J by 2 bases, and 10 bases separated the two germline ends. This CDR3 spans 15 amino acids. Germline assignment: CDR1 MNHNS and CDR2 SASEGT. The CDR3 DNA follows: TGTGCCAGCAGTGAAAGGGTAGCGGCCTACAATGAGCAGTTCTTC. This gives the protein CASSERVAAYNEQFF.

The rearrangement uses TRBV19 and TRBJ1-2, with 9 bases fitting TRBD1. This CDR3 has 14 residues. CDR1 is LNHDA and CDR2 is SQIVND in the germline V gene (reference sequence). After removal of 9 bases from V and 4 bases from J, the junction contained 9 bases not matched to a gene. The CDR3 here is CARPPGQGGYGYTF. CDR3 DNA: TGTGCCAGGCCTCCGGGACAGGGCGGCTATGGCTACACCTTC.

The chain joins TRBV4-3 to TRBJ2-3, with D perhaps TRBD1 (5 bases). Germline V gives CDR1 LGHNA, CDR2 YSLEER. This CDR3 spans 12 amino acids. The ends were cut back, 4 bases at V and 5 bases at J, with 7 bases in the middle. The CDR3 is CASSLRGDTQYF. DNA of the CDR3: TGCGCCAGCAGCCTAAGGGGAGATACGCAGTATTTT.

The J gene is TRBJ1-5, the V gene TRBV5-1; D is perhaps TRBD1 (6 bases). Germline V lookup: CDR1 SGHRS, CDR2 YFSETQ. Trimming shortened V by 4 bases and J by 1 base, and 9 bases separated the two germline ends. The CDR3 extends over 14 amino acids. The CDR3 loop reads CASSPGTSNQPQHF. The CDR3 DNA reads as TGCGCCAGCAGCCCCGGGACAAGCAATCAGCCCCAGCATTTT. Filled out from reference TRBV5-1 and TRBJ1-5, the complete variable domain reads KAGVTQTPRYLIKTRGQQVTLSCSPISGHRSVSWYQQTPGQGLQFLFEYFSETQRNKGNFPGRFSGRQFSNSRSEMNVSTLELGDSALYLCASSPGTSNQPQHFGDGTRLSIL.

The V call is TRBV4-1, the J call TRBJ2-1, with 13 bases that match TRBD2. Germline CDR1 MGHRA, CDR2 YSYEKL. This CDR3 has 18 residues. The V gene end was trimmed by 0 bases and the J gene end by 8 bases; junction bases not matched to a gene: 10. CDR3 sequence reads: CASSQDRTSGGVSHEQFF. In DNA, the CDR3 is TGCGCCAGCAGCCAAGATCGAACTAGCGGGGGGGTATCCCATGAGCAGTTCTTC.

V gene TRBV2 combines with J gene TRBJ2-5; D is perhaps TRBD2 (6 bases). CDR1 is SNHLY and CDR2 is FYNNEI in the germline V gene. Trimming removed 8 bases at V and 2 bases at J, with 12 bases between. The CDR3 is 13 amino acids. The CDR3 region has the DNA TGTGCCAGCGGGAGGCAGCCACAAGAGACCCAGTACTTC. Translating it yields CASGRQPQETQYF.

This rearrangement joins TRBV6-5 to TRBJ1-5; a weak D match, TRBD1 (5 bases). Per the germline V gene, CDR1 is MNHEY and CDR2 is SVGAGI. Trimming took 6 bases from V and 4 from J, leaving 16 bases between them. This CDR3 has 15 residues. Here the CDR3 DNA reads TGTGCCAGCAGGAACGTCCAGGGATGGAATCAGCCCCAGCATTTT. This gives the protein CASRNVQGWNQPQHF.

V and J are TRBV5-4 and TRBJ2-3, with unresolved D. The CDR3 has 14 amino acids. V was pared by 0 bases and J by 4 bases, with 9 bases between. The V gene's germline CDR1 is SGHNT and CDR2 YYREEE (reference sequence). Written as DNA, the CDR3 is TGTGCCAGCAGCTTGGTCGTCGAGGCAGATACGCAGTATTTT. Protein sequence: CASSLVVEADTQYF.

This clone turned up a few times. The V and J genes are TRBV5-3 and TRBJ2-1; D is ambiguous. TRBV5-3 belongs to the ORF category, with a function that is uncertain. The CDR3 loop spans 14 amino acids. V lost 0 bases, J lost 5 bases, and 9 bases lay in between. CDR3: CARSLGQPNNEQFF. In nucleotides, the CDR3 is TGTGCCAGAAGCTTGGGGCAGCCTAACAATGAGCAGTTCTTC.

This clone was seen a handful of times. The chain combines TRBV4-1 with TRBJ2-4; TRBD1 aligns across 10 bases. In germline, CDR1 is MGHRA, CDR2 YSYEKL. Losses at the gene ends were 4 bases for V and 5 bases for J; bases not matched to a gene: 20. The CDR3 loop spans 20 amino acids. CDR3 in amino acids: CASSPSGTGVRAFVQNIQYF. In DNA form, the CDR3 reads TGCGCCAGCAGCCCCTCCGGGACAGGGGTTCGTGCGTTCGTCCAAAACATTCAGTACTTC.

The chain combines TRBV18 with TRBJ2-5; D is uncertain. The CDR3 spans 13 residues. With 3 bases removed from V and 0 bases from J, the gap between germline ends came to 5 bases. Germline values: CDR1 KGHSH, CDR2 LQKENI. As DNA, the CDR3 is TGTGCCAGCTCACCGGGGTACCAAGAGACCCAGTACTTC. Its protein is CASSPGYQETQYF.

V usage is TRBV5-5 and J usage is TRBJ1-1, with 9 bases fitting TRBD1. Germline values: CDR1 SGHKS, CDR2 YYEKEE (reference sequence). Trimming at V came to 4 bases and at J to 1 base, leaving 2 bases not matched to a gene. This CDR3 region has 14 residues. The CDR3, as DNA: TGTGCCAGCAGCCAACAGGGGGCGAACACTGAAGCTTTCTTT. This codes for CASSQQGANTEAFF.

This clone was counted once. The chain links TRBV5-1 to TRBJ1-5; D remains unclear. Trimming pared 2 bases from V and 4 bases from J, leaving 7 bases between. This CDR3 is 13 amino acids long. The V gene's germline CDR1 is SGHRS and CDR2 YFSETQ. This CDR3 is CASSFPENQPQHF. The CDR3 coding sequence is TGCGCCAGCAGCTTTCCAGAGAATCAGCCCCAGCATTTT.

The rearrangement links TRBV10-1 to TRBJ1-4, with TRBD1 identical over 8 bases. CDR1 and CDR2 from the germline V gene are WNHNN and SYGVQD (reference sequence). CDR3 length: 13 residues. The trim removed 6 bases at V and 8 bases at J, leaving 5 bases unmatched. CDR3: CASSQGAREKLFF. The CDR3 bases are TGCGCCAGCAGCCAGGGGGCTCGGGAAAAACTGTTTTTT.

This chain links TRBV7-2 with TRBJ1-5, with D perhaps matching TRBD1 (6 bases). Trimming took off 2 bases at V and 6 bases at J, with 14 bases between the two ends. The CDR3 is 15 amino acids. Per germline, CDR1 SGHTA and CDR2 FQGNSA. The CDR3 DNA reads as TGTGCCAGCAGCTTATGGGGGGCAGAGGGTCAGCCCCAGCATTTT. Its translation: CASSLWGAEGQPQHF.

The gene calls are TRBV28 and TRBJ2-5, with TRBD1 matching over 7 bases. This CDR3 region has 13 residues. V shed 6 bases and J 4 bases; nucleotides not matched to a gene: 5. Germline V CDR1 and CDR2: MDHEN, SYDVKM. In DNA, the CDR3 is TGTGCCAGCAGCCAGACAGGGAGAGAGACCCAGTACTTC. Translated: CASSQTGRETQYF.

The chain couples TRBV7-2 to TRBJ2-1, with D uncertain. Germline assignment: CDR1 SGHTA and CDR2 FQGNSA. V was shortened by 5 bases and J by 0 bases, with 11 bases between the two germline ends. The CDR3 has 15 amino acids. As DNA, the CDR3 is TGTGCCAGCAGCCAGGTCTCGAGCTCCTACAATGAGCAGTTCTTC. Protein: CASSQVSSSYNEQFF.

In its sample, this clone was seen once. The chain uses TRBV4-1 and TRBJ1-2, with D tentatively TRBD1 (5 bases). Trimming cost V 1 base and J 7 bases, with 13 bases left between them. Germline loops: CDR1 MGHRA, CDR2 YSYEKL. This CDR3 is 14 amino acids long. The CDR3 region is CASSQGSQGGGYTF. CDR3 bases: TGCGCCAGCAGCCAAGGGTCTCAGGGAGGTGGCTACACCTTC.

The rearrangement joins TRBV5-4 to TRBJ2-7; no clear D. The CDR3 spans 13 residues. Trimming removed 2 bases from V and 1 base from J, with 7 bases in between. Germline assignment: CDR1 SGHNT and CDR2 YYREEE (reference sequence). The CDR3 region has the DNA TGTGCCAGCAGCTTCTCTCGGTCCTACGAGCAGTACTTC. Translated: CASSFSRSYEQYF.